These 10 T cell receptor beta chains were sequenced from one sample in a study of regulatory T cells in long-lasting Graves disease. Indicated time point: persistent/refractory GD, antithyroid drugs over 5 years with positive TRAb. Extracted PBMC RNA gave rise to the TCR library. Construction of TCR beta libraries relied on iRepertoire HTBI primers and on Arm-PCR targeting CDR3 regions. TCRdb fed the multiplex PCR reads into MiXCR, producing one record per CDR3 protein. The table lists about 470,000 distinct CDR3 sequences, around 21% of them singletons. The specimen comprised peripheral blood mononuclear cells (PBMCs), sampled when the disease was refractory, from a patient treated with antithyroid drugs. The source of these receptors is a female donor with Graves disease.

The sample holds many counts of this clonotype. This sequence joins TRBV30 and TRBJ1-2; TRBD1 agrees at 12 bases. Trimming removed 3 bases from V and 8 bases from J; junction bases left unmatched: 7. The germline CDR1 and CDR2 sequences are GTSNPN and SVGIG (reference sequence). The CDR3 is made up of 14 amino acids. CDR3 nucleotides: TGTGCCTGGAGGGGACAGGGGGCCCTCGGAGGCTACACCTTC. As protein: CAWRGQGALGGYTF.

This clonotype appeared a single time. This may come from a read error, since a much larger clone is one base off. The rearrangement uses TRBV20-1 and TRBJ1-2, with D uncertain. The CDR3 length is 14 residues. V was cut by 0 bases and J by 8 bases, with 16 bases left in between. In germline, CDR1 is DFQATT, CDR2 SNEGSKA (reference sequence). CDR3: CSARDLDRDKGYTF. DNA for the CDR3: TGCAGTGCTAGAGATCTGGACCGGGATAAGGGCTACACCTTC.

The V call is TRBV7-2, the J call TRBJ2-3; TRBD2 agrees at 12 bases. Per the germline V gene, CDR1 is SGHTA and CDR2 is FQGNSA. J was trimmed by 2 bases and V by 7 bases; bases with no gene match: 16. The length of the CDR3 is 19 residues. The CDR3 protein is CASKQALLAGGRFTDTQYF. CDR3 DNA: TGTGCCAGCAAACAGGCTTTACTAGCGGGAGGACGATTCACAGATACGCAGTATTTT. Variable domain in full (rest from reference TRBV7-2 and TRBJ2-3): GAGVSQSPSNKVTEKGKDVELRCDPISGHTALYWYRQSLGQGLEFLIYFQGNSAPDKSGLPSDRFSAERTGGSVSTLTIQRTQQEDSAVYLCASKQALLAGGRFTDTQYFGPGTRLTVL.

The gene calls are TRBV5-1 and TRBJ2-2; 9 nucleotides line up with TRBD2. V was pared by 4 bases and J by 0 bases, with 13 bases of the junction left unmatched. Per the germline V gene, CDR1 is SGHRS and CDR2 is YFSETQ. The CDR3 contains 19 residues. This chain's CDR3 is CASSPGLAAEISNTGELFF. The CDR3 DNA reads TGCGCCAGCAGCCCGGGACTAGCCGCGGAGATATCGAACACCGGGGAGCTGTTTTTT.

Ten or more counts support this clonotype. The rearrangement links TRBV6-1 to TRBJ2-7; perhaps D is TRBD1 or TRBD2 (6 bases each). The germline CDR1 and CDR2 sequences are MNHNS and SASEGT. Between the trimmed V and J ends, which lost 7 bases and 2 bases, there was a span of 12 bases. The CDR3 is 13 residues long. Here the CDR3 DNA reads TGTGCCAGCACTCCGGGGGCAACCTACGAGCAGTACTTC. Its translation is CASTPGATYEQYF.

This clonotype was observed a handful of times. The chain combines TRBV30 with TRBJ2-7, with 9 positions matching TRBD2. Germline V gene sequence: CDR1 GTSNPN, CDR2 SVGIG (reference sequence). The CDR3 covers 18 residues. J lost 3 bases, V lost 4 bases, and 19 bases had no gene match. The CDR3 DNA sequence: TGTGCCTGGATACCGGCTAGCGGGATCCGGCCGGGTATCTACGAGCAGTACTTC. It yields the protein CAWIPASGIRPGIYEQYF.

The rearrangement links TRBV25-1 to TRBJ2-7, with 11 bases that match TRBD2. The CDR3 loop spans 15 amino acids. Germline V gene lookup returns CDR1 MGHDK and CDR2 SYGVNS. V was clipped by 3 bases and J by 2 bases; unmatched bases: 3. The CDR3 nucleotides read TGTGCCAGCAGTGAGGGACTAGCGGCCCCCTACGAGCAGTACTTC. Translation: CASSEGLAAPYEQYF.

The chain employs TRBV12-3 or TRBV12-4 and TRBJ1-4; D possibly corresponds to TRBD1 (5 bases). Trimming stripped 1 base from V and 8 bases from J, with 8 bases between. This CDR3 contains 13 residues. Here the CDR3 reads CASSLGDAEKLFF. In DNA form, the CDR3 reads TGTGCCAGCAGTTTAGGGGACGCCGAAAAACTGTTTTTT.

This clonotype was seen many times. The gene calls are TRBV10-3 and TRBJ2-7; 9 bases fit TRBD1. The germline CDR1 and CDR2 sequences are ENHRY and SYGVKD. CDR3 size: 14 residues. V lost 4 bases, J lost 4 bases, and 5 bases stayed unmatched. CDR3 bases: TGTGCCATCAGTGCGGCGACAGGGGGTTACGAGCAGTACTTC. This translates into CAISAATGGYEQYF.

This clonotype was recorded a few times. The chain joins TRBV7-9 to TRBJ1-2, with D maybe TRBD1 (5 bases). The CDR3 loop spans 15 amino acids. Per germline, CDR1 SEHNR and CDR2 FQNEAQ (reference sequence). V was trimmed by 4 bases and J by 4 bases, leaving 16 bases between them. The CDR3 protein is CASSSGLYPSYGYTF. Written as DNA, the CDR3 is TGTGCCAGCAGCTCGGGACTTTACCCTTCCTATGGCTACACCTTC.